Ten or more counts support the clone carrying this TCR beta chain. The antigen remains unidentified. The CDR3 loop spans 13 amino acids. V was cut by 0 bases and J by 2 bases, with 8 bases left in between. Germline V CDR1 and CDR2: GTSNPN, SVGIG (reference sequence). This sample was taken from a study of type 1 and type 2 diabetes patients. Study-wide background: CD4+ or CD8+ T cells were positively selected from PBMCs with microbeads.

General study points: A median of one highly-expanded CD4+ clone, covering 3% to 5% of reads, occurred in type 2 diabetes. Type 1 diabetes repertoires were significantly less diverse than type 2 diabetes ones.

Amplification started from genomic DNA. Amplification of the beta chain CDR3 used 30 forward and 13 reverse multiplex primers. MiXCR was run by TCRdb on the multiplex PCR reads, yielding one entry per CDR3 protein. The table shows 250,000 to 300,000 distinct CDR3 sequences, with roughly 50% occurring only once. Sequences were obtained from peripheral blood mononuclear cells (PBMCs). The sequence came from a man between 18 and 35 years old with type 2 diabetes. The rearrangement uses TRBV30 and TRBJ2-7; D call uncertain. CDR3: CAWSVSGPYEQYF. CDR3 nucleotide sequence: TGTGCCTGGAGTGTAAGTGGTCCCTACGAGCAGTACTTC.